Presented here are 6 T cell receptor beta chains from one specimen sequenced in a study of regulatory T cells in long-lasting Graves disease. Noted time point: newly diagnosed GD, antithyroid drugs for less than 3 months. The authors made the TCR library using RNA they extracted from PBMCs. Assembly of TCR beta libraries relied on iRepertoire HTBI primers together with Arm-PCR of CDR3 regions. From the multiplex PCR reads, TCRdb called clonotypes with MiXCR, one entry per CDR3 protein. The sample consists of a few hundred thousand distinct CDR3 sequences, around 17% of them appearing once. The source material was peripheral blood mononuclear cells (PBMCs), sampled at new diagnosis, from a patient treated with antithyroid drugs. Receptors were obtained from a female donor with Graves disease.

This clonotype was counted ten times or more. CDR3 sequence (DNA): TGTGCCAGCAGCTGGGACCCCTGGAACACTGAAGCTTTCTTT. Translating it yields CASSWDPWNTEAFF. This chain joins TRBV5-5 and TRBJ1-1; perhaps TRBD1 as D (5 bases). The V and J ends lost 3 bases and 1 base respectively, with 10 bases between them. The CDR3 totals 14 residues. CDR1 SGHKS and CDR2 YYEKEE come from the germline V gene (reference sequence).

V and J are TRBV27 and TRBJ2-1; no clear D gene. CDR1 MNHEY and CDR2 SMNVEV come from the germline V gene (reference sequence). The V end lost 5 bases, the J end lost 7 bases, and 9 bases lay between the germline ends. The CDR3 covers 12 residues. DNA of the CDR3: TGTGCCAGCAGTCAGTTCGGTAATGAGCAGTTCTTC. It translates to CASSQFGNEQFF.

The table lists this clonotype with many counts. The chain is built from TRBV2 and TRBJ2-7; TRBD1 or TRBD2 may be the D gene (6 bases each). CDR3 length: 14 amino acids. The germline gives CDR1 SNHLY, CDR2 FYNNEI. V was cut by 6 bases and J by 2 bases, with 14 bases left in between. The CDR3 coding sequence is TGTGCCAGCAGCCCCGAGGGGGGCCCCTACGAGCAGTACTTC. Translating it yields CASSPEGGPYEQYF.

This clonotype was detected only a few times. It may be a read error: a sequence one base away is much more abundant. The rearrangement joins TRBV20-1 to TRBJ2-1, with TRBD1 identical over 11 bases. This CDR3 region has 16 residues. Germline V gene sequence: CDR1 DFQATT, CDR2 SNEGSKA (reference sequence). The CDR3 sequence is CSASGQGVGTYNEQSF. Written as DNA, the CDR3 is TGCAGTGCTTCGGGACAGGGGGTTGGCACCTACAATGAGCAGTCCTTC.

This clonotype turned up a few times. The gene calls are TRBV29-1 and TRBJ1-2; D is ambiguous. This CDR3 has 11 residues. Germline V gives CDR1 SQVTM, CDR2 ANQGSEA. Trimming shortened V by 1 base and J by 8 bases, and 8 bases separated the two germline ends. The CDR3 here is CSVEAQGGYTF. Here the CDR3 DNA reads TGCAGCGTTGAAGCCCAAGGCGGCTACACCTTC.

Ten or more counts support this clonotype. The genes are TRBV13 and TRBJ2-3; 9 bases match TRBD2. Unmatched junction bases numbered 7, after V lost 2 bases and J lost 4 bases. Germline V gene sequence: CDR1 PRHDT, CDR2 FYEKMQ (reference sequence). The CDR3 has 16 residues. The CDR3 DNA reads TGTGCCAGCAGCTTAATAGCGGGAGAATGGGCAGATACGCAGTATTTT. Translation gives CASSLIAGEWADTQYF.